This T cell receptor (beta chain) stems from a study of T-cell memory formation after mild COVID-19 (dated by TCRdb to 2020 to 2022). Background on the whole study: TCR sequence clusters from the two donors were found to be largely donor specific. T-cell clones expanding and contracting after mild COVID-19 in two donors were tracked by longitudinal TCRalpha and TCRbeta repertoire sequencing. Two young, previously healthy adult volunteers, one female and one male, were included in the cohort. Overall results and qualifications from the work: Contracting CD4+ clones turned up mainly in the CM and EM memory subsets, whereas EMRA was where CD8+ clones were enriched. The detection of some responding clones in pre-infection memory suggests that pre-existing cross-reactive memory T cells joined the SARS-CoV-2 response. Clones contracting from day 15 to 85 had balanced CD4/CD8 phenotypes, while a second wave expanding from day 15 to 37 was biased towards CD4+. The second-wave clones that peaked on day 37 were not confirmed to be SARS-CoV-2 specific. The study covered only a couple of mild cases, and larger cohorts including severe cases with pre-infection samples were considered necessary.

Sequenced using an Illumina NovaSeq 6000. TCRalpha and TCRbeta cDNA libraries were built by 5'RACE with constant-segment primers, adding sample barcodes and unique molecular identifiers. Trizol reagent was used to extract RNA from every sample. Libraries were amplified in two PCR steps, with a second sample barcode and Illumina TruSeq adapters added in the second step. Sequencing of libraries was performed on an Illumina NovaSeq with 2 x 150 bp paired-end reads. Per the authors' processing: The reads were demultiplexed and collapsed into UMI-guided consensus sequences using migec v1.2.7. With mixcr v2.1.11, UMI consensuses were aligned to TRA and TRB V and J templates and assembled into clonotypes. Clonotypes were classified as expanded or contracted when called significant by both edgeR and NoisET, with noise models trained on biological replicates. edgeR calls used a false discovery rate-adjusted p below 0.01 and a log2 fold-change threshold of 1. As an exploratory analysis of dynamics, PCA with hierarchical clustering was applied to max-normalized trajectories of the 1000 most abundant clonotypes. Separately sequenced CD4+ and CD8+ repertoires were used to assign the CD4 or CD8 phenotype of responding clones. TCRdb reprocessed the public reads (quality trimming at Q25 with fastp, clone calling with MiXCR) and kept in-frame beta chains. Merged by CDR3 protein, the rows form single entries marked with the most common genes and DNA. TCRdb, not the authors, supplied the V and J calls. Present in this sample are about 400,000 distinct CDR3 sequences, about a sixth of which were seen just once. The ten largest clones add up to 20% to 25% of the sample.

Ficoll-Paque density gradient centrifugation was used to isolate PBMCs. As for this clonotype: No cognate antigen has been identified for it. Qualities for individual bases were not recorded, and no much larger clone is one base off.

Reading the germline V gene gives CDR1 KGHSH and CDR2 LQKENI. Inclusive of the bounding cysteine and phenylalanine, the CDR3 is 14 residues long. CDR3 DNA is the only sequence kept; it has 42 bases, read in frame from the first base. Between the V and J ends, shortened by 4 bases and 2 bases respectively, the junction contains 8 bases. Input material: PBMCs or a T cell subset sorted from them (not recorded which). The sequence derives from a man between 18 and 35 years old who had mild COVID-19 (a few samples of this study predate the infection). The sample titles of this study are shuffled in the database, so cell type and time point are left out; the donor was told from shared clones. The V and J segments used are TRBV18 and TRBJ2-2; there is no confident call for the D gene. The CDR3 region: CASSRSTNTGELFF. The nucleotides are TGTGCCAGCTCACGCTCAACTAACACCGGGGAGCTGTTTTTT.